A few counts support the clone carrying this T cell receptor beta chain. MiXCR, run by TCRdb on the RT-PCR reads, gives a single entry per CDR3 protein. The sample holds more than 550,000 distinct CDR3 sequences, around 11% seen once. The sample is drawn from a study of response to subunit inactivated influenza vaccine. A further study also used this sample, focusing on T cells expressing NK-cell markers. From that report: 5'RACE template switching built TCR beta cDNA with unique molecular identifiers. The sequencing cohort of eight donors included seven HCMV-seropositive individuals and one seronegative individual. Among CD8+ T cells from over 5 donors, dominant NKG2C+ clonotypes accounted for about 1.0-7.0%. Four donors' CD3+CD56-NKG2C+ cells were dominated by the same clonotypes.

The receptor was derived from a man in his fifties who received an inactivated influenza vaccine. Here the sequenced sample was PBMCs from blood, taken on the day of vaccination.

CDR3 sequence: CSATVFQAYNEQFF. As DNA, the CDR3 is TGCAGTGCTACAGTGTTCCAAGCCTACAATGAGCAGTTCTTC. The rearrangement links TRBV20-1 to TRBJ2-1, with no clear D. This CDR3 has 14 residues. V lost 4 bases and J lost 2, with 12 bases in between. Germline values: CDR1 DFQATT, CDR2 SNEGSKA (reference sequence).